This TCR beta chain was profiled in a study of naive and memory T cell subsets. RNA was extracted from approximately 2.4 ml of whole blood of healthy adults. Looked up from germline, CDR1 is SQVTM and CDR2 is ANQGSEA. The CDR3 spans 14 residues. V was clipped by 7 bases and J by 5 bases, with 19 bases between them. Alpha and beta constant region primers primed reverse transcription for blood and skin samples. MiXCR, run by TCRdb on the 5' RACE reads, gives a single entry per CDR3 protein. The top ten hold approximately 1.7% of the sample, which has tens of thousands of distinct CDR3 sequences, 20% to 25% seen once. This clonotype has more than one count but fewer than ten.

The TCR originated in a female donor in good health. The rearrangement joins TRBV29-1 to TRBJ2-3, with a tentative D call TRBD2 (6 bases). This CDR3 reads CSASYGGPEDTQYF. The CDR3 region has the DNA TGCAGCGCTTCCTACGGAGGGCCGGAAGATACGCAGTATTTT.